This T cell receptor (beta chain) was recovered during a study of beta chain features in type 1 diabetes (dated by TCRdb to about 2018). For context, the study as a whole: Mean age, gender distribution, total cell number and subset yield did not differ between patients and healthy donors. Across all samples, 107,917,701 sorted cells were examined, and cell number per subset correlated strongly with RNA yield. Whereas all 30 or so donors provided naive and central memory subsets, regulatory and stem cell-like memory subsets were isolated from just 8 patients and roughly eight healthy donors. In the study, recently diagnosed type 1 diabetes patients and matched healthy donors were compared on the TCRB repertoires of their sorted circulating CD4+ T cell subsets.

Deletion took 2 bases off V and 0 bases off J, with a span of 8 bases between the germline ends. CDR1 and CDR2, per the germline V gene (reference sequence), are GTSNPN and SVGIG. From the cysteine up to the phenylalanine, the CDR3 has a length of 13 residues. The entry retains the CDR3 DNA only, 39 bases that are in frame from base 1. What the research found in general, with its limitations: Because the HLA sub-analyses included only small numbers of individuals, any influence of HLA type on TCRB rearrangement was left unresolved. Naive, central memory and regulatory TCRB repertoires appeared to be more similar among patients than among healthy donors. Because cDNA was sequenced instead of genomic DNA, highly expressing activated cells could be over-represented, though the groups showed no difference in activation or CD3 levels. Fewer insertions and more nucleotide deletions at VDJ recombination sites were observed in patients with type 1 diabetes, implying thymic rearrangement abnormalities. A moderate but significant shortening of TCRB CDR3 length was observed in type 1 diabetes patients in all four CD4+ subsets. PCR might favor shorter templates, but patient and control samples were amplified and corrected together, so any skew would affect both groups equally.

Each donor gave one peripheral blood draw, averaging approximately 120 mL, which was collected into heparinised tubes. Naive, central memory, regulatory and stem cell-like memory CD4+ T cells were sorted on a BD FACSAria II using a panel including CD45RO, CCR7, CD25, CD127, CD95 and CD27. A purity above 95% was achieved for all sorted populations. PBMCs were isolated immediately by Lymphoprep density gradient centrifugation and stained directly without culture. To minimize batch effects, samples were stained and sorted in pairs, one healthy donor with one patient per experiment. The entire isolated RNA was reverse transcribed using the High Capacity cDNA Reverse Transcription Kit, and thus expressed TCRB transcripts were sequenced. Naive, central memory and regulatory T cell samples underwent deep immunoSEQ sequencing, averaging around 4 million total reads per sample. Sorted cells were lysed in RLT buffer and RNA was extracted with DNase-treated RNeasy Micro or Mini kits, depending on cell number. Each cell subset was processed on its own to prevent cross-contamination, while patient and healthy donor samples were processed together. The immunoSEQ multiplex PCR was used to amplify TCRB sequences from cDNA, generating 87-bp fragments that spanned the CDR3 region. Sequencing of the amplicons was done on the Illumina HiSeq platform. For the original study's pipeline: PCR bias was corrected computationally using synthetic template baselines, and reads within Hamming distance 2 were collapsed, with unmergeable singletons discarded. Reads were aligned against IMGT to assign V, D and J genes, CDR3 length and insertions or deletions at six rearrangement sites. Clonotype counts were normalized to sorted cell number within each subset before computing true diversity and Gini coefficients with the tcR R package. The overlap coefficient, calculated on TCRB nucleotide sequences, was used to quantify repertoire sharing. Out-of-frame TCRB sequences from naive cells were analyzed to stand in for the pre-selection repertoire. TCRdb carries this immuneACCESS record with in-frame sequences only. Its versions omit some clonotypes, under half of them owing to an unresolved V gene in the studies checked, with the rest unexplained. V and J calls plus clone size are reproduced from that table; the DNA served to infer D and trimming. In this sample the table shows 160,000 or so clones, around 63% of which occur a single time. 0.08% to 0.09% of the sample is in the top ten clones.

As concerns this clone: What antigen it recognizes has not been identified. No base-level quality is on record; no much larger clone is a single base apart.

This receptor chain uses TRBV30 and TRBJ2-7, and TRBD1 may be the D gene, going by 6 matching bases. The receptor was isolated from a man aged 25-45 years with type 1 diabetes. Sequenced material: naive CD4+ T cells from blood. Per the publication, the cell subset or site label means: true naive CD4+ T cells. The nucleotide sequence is TGTGCCTGGAGTCAGGGGAGCTCCTACGAGCAGTACTTC. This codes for CAWSQGSSYEQYF. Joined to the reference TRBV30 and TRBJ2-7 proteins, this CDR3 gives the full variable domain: SQTIHQWPATLVQPVGSPLSLECTVEGTSNPNLYWYRQAAGRGLQLLFYSVGIGQISSEVPQNLSASRPQDRQFILSSKKLLLSDSGFYLCAWSQGSSYEQYFGPGTRLTVT.